Below, one T cell receptor beta chain is given with its context. The CDR3 covers 15 residues. Trimming stripped 2 bases from V and 7 bases from J, with 15 bases between. CDR1 and CDR2 from the germline V gene are MDHEN and SYDVKM. This sample stems from a study of cytomegalovirus exposure and HLA in healthy donors. PCR used 60 Vbeta primers and 13 Jbeta primers. TCRdb's table, derived via immunoSEQ multiplex PCR, lists solely in-frame clones and lacks some. Of approximately 44,000 clones listed, around 60% are singletons. The clonotype was recovered from a human donor in good health. This chain connects TRBV28 to TRBJ1-5, with D maybe TRBD1 (6 bases). Sequenced input: PBMCs. The CDR3 here is CASSLEGRQVQPQHF. CDR3 in DNA: TGTGCCAGCAGTTTAGAGGGGCGACAGGTCCAGCCCCAGCATTTT.